One sample yielded the 14 T cell receptor beta chains listed below, sequenced in a study of blood T cell repertoires in COVID-19. Here immunoSEQ multiplex PCR was the method, and the copy in TCRdb shows in-frame clones only, minus some. This table holds over 150,000 clones, approximately 83% found once. Sequenced sample: peripheral blood. The receptor source for this set is a woman aged 60-70 years with COVID-19, enrolled during active disease.

The chain employs TRBV27 and TRBJ1-2; perhaps TRBD1 as D (6 bases). Germline V gives CDR1 MNHEY, CDR2 SMNVEV (reference sequence). Trimming shortened V by 4 bases and J by 0 bases, and 12 bases separated the two germline ends. This CDR3 is 15 amino acids long. The CDR3 coding sequence is TGTGCCAGCAGTTGGGGGCAGGGTTCTAACTATGGCTACACCTTC. Protein: CASSWGQGSNYGYTF.

V and J are TRBV6-5 and TRBJ1-5; D remains unclear. CDR3 length: 14 amino acids. Trimming took off 6 bases at V and 1 base at J, with 10 bases between the two ends. The germline V gene has CDR1 MNHEY and CDR2 SVGAGI. The chain's CDR3 is CASRASGSNQPQHF. The CDR3 DNA reads TGTGCCAGCAGGGCATCGGGGAGCAATCAGCCCCAGCATTTT.

The rearrangement uses TRBV5-1 and TRBJ2-7; weak D call: TRBD1 (6 bases). There are 13 residues in the CDR3. The germline V and J ends were trimmed by 6 bases and 3 bases, with 13 bases remaining between them. The germline V gene encodes CDR1 SGHRS and CDR2 YFSETQ. The CDR3 bases are TGCGCCAGCACCAGAGACAGGAGCTACGAGCAGTACTTC. Residues: CASTRDRSYEQYF.

A remark on this clone: An end of the junction does not agree with germline; a read error may underlie this. This chain connects TRBV7-7 to TRBJ2-1, with 7 bases matching TRBD2. Germline values: CDR1 SSHAT, CDR2 FNYEAQ (reference sequence). This CDR3 is 15 amino acids long. The CDR3 nucleotides read TGTGCTAGCAGCTTAGGGGAGGGGAGATACAATGAGCAGTTCTTC. Protein: CASSLGEGRYNEQFF.

The rearrangement links TRBV18 to TRBJ2-2, with TRBD1 identical over 9 bases. The ends lost 3 bases at V and 3 bases at J; junction bases unmatched: 2. The V gene's germline CDR1 is KGHSH and CDR2 LQKENI. The CDR3 spans 15 residues. Here the CDR3 reads CASSPGTGYTGELFF. The CDR3, as DNA: TGTGCCAGCTCACCCGGGACAGGGTACACCGGGGAGCTGTTTTTT.

In this sample, this clone turned up a few times. The chain carries TRBV14 and TRBJ1-1; D possibly corresponds to TRBD1 (6 bases). Per the germline V gene, CDR1 is SGHDN and CDR2 is FVKESK. The CDR3 loop spans 15 amino acids. The V end lost 10 bases, the J end lost 0 bases, and 18 bases lay between the germline ends. As DNA, the CDR3 is TGTGCCACCAGGTCGGGTCAGGGGATGAACACTGAAGCTTTCTTT. Protein product: CATRSGQGMNTEAFF.

This clone has just one count. The chain has TRBV7-9 and TRBJ1-3; TRBD1 might be the D (6 bases). V dropped 0 bases and J dropped 4 bases, with 13 bases sitting between them. Germline V gene data show CDR1 as SEHNR and CDR2 as FQNEAQ (reference sequence). This CDR3 comprises 16 residues. DNA of the CDR3: TGTGCCAGCAGCTTAGCGGTACAGGGAAGCGGAAACACCATATATTTT. It translates to CASSLAVQGSGNTIYF.

The chain uses TRBV7-6 and TRBJ1-5; D is ambiguous. Germline V gene sequence: CDR1 SGHVS, CDR2 FNYEAQ. This CDR3 comprises 16 residues. The V end was cut by 5 bases, the J end by 1 base, with 15 bases between. The CDR3 nucleotides are TGTGCCAGCAGCCCAAACGGGAGGGAGAGCAATCAGCCCCAGCATTTT. This translates into CASSPNGRESNQPQHF.

In its sample, this clone was seen a few times. The J gene is TRBJ1-2, the V gene TRBV2; TRBD1 matches at 7 bases. V gave up 4 bases and J gave up 8 bases; unmatched junction bases: 7. The CDR3 runs to 13 residues. Germline CDR1 reads SNHLY; CDR2 reads FYNNEI. CDR3 in amino acids: CASSGRGKEGYTF. DNA of the CDR3: TGTGCCAGCAGTGGCAGGGGGAAGGAGGGCTACACCTTC.

The chain carries TRBV20-1 and TRBJ2-7; D unclear. Germline CDR1 DFQATT, CDR2 SNEGSKA (reference sequence). Trimming took 3 bases from V and 0 from J, leaving 12 bases between them. The CDR3 contains 14 residues. The CDR3 DNA is TGCAGTGCTAGTAGGAGCGCCTACTCCTACGAGCAGTACTTC. Translating gives CSASRSAYSYEQYF.

The chain carries TRBV10-3 and TRBJ2-7, with D unclear. CDR1 is ENHRY and CDR2 is SYGVKD in the germline V gene. The CDR3 spans 13 residues. The ends were cut back, 7 bases at V and 5 bases at J, with 15 bases in the middle. The CDR3 region has the DNA TGTGCCATCACGAGGATGCCGAACAACGAGCAGTACTTC. It yields the protein CAITRMPNNEQYF.

The chain links TRBV3-1 (or the pseudogene TRBV3-2) to TRBJ2-7, with 11 nucleotides matching TRBD2. V lost 0 bases, J lost 5 bases, and 6 bases stayed unmatched. Per germline, CDR1 LGHDT and CDR2 YNNKEL (reference sequence). The CDR3 extends over 16 amino acids. DNA for the CDR3: TGTGCCAGCAGCCAAGATCGACTAGCGGGGACGAACGAGCAGTACTTC. As protein: CASSQDRLAGTNEQYF.

The chain recombines TRBV5-1 with TRBJ1-1; tentative D call: TRBD1 (6 bases). With 4 bases removed from V and 4 bases from J, the gap between germline ends came to 20 bases. Germline CDR1 and CDR2: SGHRS and YFSETQ. The CDR3 has 16 amino acids. CDR3 loop: CASSPRQALGLTEAFF. The CDR3 nucleotides are TGCGCCAGCAGCCCTAGACAGGCTCTGGGGCTCACTGAAGCTTTCTTT.

The chain recombines TRBV6-4 with TRBJ1-1; 9 bases map to TRBD1. Looked up from germline, CDR1 is MRHNA and CDR2 is SNTAGT. The CDR3 length is 17 residues. V lost 6 bases to trimming and J lost 6 bases; unmatched junction nucleotides: 17. The CDR3 region is CASRASGTGWGIAEAFF. The CDR3 DNA reads TGTGCCAGCAGGGCCTCCGGGACAGGGTGGGGAATAGCTGAAGCTTTCTTT.